The rows below give T cell receptor beta chains drawn from one sample of a study of CD8 T cells in ankylosing spondylitis. TCRdb processed the 5' RACE reads anew with MiXCR; each CDR3 protein has one entry. The table lists 250,000 to 400,000 distinct CDR3 sequences, around a tenth of them singletons. Sequenced material: blood, either unsorted or a sorted T cell fraction (not recorded which). The source of these receptors is a female donor with ankylosing spondylitis or in good health (not recorded which). Both conserved end residues are part of each CDR3. A D gene is named only where the DNA matches it firmly. Size tells how often a clone was seen (once, few, many) or the class of an expanded clone, and some rows leave it out.

j_gene,d_gene,abundance,v_gene,CDR3aa,CDR3nt
TRBJ2-7,TRBD2,NA,TRBV5-1,CASRGGLAGSYEQYF,TGCGCCAGCAGAGGGGGACTAGCGGGATCCTACGAGCAGTACTTC
TRBJ1-5,NA,many,TRBV9,CASSANQGQPQHF,TGTGCCAGCAGCGCCAACCAGGGCCAGCCCCAGCATTTT
TRBJ1-4,TRBD1,many,TRBV7-9,CASSDIQRDRPNEKLFF,TGTGCCAGCAGTGACATTCAGAGGGACAGACCTAATGAAAAACTGTTTTTT
TRBJ2-1,NA,many,TRBV12-3/TRBV12-4,CASSLALTSYNEQFF,TGTGCCAGCAGTCTAGCTCTGACAAGCTACAATGAGCAGTTCTTC
TRBJ1-5,NA,NA,TRBV6-5,CASMFEGSNQPQHF,TGTGCCAGCATGTTTGAAGGTAGCAATCAGCCCCAGCATTTT
TRBJ2-7,NA,NA,TRBV20-1,CSASGNGDEQYF,TGCAGTGCTAGCGGGAATGGGGACGAGCAGTACTTC
TRBJ2-1,NA,many,TRBV6-2/TRBV6-3,CASSRSGGEQFF,TGTGCCAGCAGTAGGTCTGGGGGTGAGCAGTTCTTC
TRBJ1-2,NA,many,TRBV29-1,CSVDQRGLGYGYTF,TGCAGCGTTGATCAGAGGGGATTAGGCTATGGCTACACCTTC
TRBJ2-5,NA,NA,TRBV5-1,CATRGTVQETQYF,TGCGCCACTAGAGGAACCGTCCAAGAGACCCAGTACTTC
TRBJ2-1,TRBD1,few,TRBV5-1,CASSDRGRGNEQFF,TGCGCCAGCAGCGACAGGGGAAGGGGGAATGAGCAGTTCTTC
TRBJ2-7,TRBD2,many,TRBV9,CASSAQGWTRREQYF,TGTGCCAGCAGCGCCCAAGGGTGGACTAGACGGGAGCAGTACTTC
TRBJ2-3,NA,NA,TRBV11-2,CASSNKVGSGPLGGTDTQYF,TGTGCCAGCAGCAATAAAGTGGGTAGCGGACCTTTAGGGGGCACAGATACGCAGTATTTT
TRBJ2-1,NA,NA,TRBV18,CASSPGTPHNEQFF,TGTGCCAGCTCACCAGGGACTCCTCACAATGAGCAGTTCTTC